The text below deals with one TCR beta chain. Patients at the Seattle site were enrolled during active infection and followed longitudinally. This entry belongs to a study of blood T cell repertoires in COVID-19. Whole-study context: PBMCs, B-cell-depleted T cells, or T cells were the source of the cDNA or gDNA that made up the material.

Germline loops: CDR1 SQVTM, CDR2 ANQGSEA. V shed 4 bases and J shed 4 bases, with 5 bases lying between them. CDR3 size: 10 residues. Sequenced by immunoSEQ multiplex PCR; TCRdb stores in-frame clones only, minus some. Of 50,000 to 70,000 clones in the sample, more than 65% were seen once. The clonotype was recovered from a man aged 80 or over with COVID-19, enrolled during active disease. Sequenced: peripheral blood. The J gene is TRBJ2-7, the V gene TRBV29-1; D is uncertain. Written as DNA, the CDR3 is TGCAGCGTTGCCGAGTACGAGCAGTACTTC. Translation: CSVAEYEQYF.